Each of the 29 T cell receptor beta chains below was sequenced from the same sample in a study of regulatory and conventional T cells in RAG deficiency. This table comes from immunoSEQ multiplex PCR, and its TCRdb copy is limited to in-frame clones, with some not included. The sample contains some 30,000 clones, 90% to 97% of which appear only once. Conventional CD4+ T cells were sorted from blood as CD25-low CD127-high cells. The sample was also reused in another study, on regulatory T cells. That paper adds: The PCR used 52 TRBV and 13 TRBJ primers.

The sample taken for sequencing was CD25- CD4+ T cells sorted from blood. The receptors stem from a human donor in good health.

The chain recombines TRBV4-1 with TRBJ2-7; a weak D match, TRBD2 (6 bases). V lost 2 bases and J lost 5, with 13 bases in between. The germline gives CDR1 MGHRA, CDR2 YSYEKL. The CDR3 spans 14 residues. The CDR3 loop reads CASSQSLGGDEQYF. Written as DNA, the CDR3 is TGCGCCAGCAGCCAATCTCTCGGAGGGGACGAGCAGTACTTC.

This clone came up a few times. This CDR3 is CASSIEQGARGYTF. CDR3 nucleotide sequence: TGTGCCAGTAGTATAGAACAGGGGGCACGGGGCTACACCTTC. This chain joins TRBV19 and TRBJ1-2, with 9 bases matching TRBD1. The V gene's germline CDR1 is LNHDA and CDR2 SQIVND (reference sequence). J was trimmed by 8 bases and V by 0 bases; bases with no gene match: 4. CDR3 length: 14 residues.

DNA for the CDR3: TGTGCCAGCAGCAAAAGGGGGTTGGCCACCGGGGAGCTGTTTTTT. Protein product: CASSKRGLATGELFF. The chain uses TRBV7-9 and TRBJ2-2; a possible D gene is TRBD1 (6 bases). CDR3 length equals 15 residues. Germline CDR1 is SEHNR and CDR2 is FQNEAQ (reference sequence). Trimming left V 5 bases short and J 4 bases short, with 14 bases between. Full variable domain (remainder filled in from reference TRBV7-9 and TRBJ2-2): DTGVSQNPRHKITKRGQNVTFRCDPISEHNRLYWYRQTLGQGPEFLTYFQNEAQLEKSRLLSDRFSAERPKGSFSTLEIQRTEQGDSAMYLCASSKRGLATGELFFGEGSRLTVL.

A single count supports this clone. V gene TRBV4-1 combines with J gene TRBJ2-7, with 8 bases fitting TRBD2. V shed 0 bases, J shed 0 bases, and the junction held 10 bases outside the gene matches. This CDR3 region has 18 residues. The germline CDR1 and CDR2 sequences are MGHRA and YSYEKL. Here the CDR3 reads CASSQDASRGGSSYEQYF. CDR3 DNA: TGCGCCAGCAGCCAAGATGCCTCCCGGGGGGGGAGCTCCTACGAGCAGTACTTC.

The chain uses TRBV6-1 and TRBJ2-7; 9 nucleotides align to TRBD1. Germline loops: CDR1 MNHNS, CDR2 SASEGT. The CDR3 covers 16 residues. V lost 2 bases, J lost 4 bases, and 9 bases stayed unmatched. The CDR3 DNA follows: TGTGCCAGCAGTGAAAAGAAGACAGGGGGTTTGTACGAGCAGTACTTC. Protein product: CASSEKKTGGLYEQYF.

This chain connects TRBV5-6 to TRBJ2-2; 9 bases match TRBD1. CDR3 length: 16 amino acids. V lost 3 bases, J lost 4 bases, and 7 bases stayed unmatched. CDR1 SGHDT and CDR2 YYEEEE come from the germline V gene. The DNA for the CDR3 is TGTGCCAGCAGCTCTAAGCCGACAGGGGGCACCGGGGAGCTGTTTTTT. Its protein is CASSSKPTGGTGELFF.

J is TRBJ2-3 and V is TRBV2, with 9 bases aligning to TRBD1. Germline CDR1 SNHLY, CDR2 FYNNEI. The V and J ends lost 8 bases and 2 bases, in that order; junction bases with no gene match: 11. This CDR3 contains 16 residues. In nucleotides, the CDR3 is TGTGCCAGCCTGCTTTCCCGGGACAGGGCCACAGATACGCAGTATTTT. Protein: CASLLSRDRATDTQYF.

The chain couples TRBV4-3 to TRBJ1-2; D unclear. V dropped 0 bases and J dropped 4 bases, with 15 bases sitting between them. CDR3 size: 16 residues. Looked up from germline, CDR1 is LGHNA and CDR2 is YSLEER. In DNA, the CDR3 is TGCGCCAGCAGCCAAGATCCCCAAGGAGCCTTCTATGGCTACACCTTC. Amino acid sequence: CASSQDPQGAFYGYTF.

This chain links TRBV5-6 with TRBJ1-1, with D possibly being TRBD1 (6 bases). Deletions cut 4 bases from V and 1 base from J, with 11 bases between. CDR3 length: 14 residues. The germline CDR1 and CDR2 sequences are SGHDT and YYEEEE. In nucleotides, the CDR3 is TGTGCCAGCAGCCGGGACAACCCGAACACTGAAGCTTTCTTT. Its protein is CASSRDNPNTEAFF.

This sequence joins TRBV5-6 and TRBJ1-2, with D tentatively TRBD1 (5 bases). This CDR3 spans 15 amino acids. The V and J ends lost 1 base and 4 bases respectively, with 14 bases between them. Germline values: CDR1 SGHDT, CDR2 YYEEEE. CDR3 amino acids: CASSLYRGTRYGYTF. The DNA for the CDR3 is TGTGCCAGCAGCTTGTATCGGGGGACTCGCTATGGCTACACCTTC.

This clone was seen once. The rearrangement joins TRBV2 to TRBJ1-6; 7 nucleotides align to TRBD1. Unmatched junction bases numbered 8, after V lost 8 bases and J lost 7 bases. The CDR3 runs to 14 residues. Germline CDR1 is SNHLY and CDR2 is FYNNEI. This CDR3 reads CASGDRGFNSPLHF. The CDR3, as DNA: TGTGCCAGCGGGGACAGAGGTTTCAATTCACCCCTCCACTTT.

The chain joins TRBV19 to TRBJ1-2, with a tentative D call TRBD1 (5 bases). Germline CDR1 and CDR2: LNHDA and SQIVND (reference sequence). The CDR3 is 14 amino acids. Trimming cost V 5 bases and J 6 bases, with 16 bases left between them. The chain's CDR3 is CASSLDTGLDGYTF. The CDR3 DNA reads as TGTGCCAGTAGTCTCGACACAGGATTGGATGGCTACACCTTC.

The rearrangement links TRBV6-6 to TRBJ2-4; a weak D match, TRBD1 (6 bases). The CDR3 has 15 residues. Germline CDR1 and CDR2: MNHNY and SVGAGI (reference sequence). Trimming took 4 bases from V and 1 from J, leaving 11 bases between them. The DNA for the CDR3 is TGTGCCAGCAGTTGGGCAGGGGCGGCCAAAAACATTCAGTACTTC. Protein: CASSWAGAAKNIQYF.

In its sample, this clone was seen a few times. The chain recombines TRBV2 with TRBJ1-1, with D maybe TRBD1 (6 bases). Germline CDR1 reads SNHLY; CDR2 reads FYNNEI. V lost 7 bases, J lost 4 bases, and 13 bases lay in between. The CDR3 has 13 residues. CDR3 DNA sequence: TGTGCCAGCAAAAGGGAAGGGGGCACTGAAGCTTTCTTT. Amino acid sequence: CASKREGGTEAFF.

In this sample, this clone turned up once. The genes are TRBV9 and TRBJ2-5; D uncertain. The tail of the sequence fits TRBJ2-7 better, so the J call may be wrong. The CDR3 covers 12 residues. Germline CDR1 SGDLS, CDR2 YYNGEE. CDR3 DNA sequence: TGTGCCAGCAGCAGGAGCTCCTACGAGCAGTACTTC. As protein: CASSRSSYEQYF.

This clone occurred once. This chain links TRBV7-2 with TRBJ1-2; D may be TRBD1 (5 bases). With 7 bases removed from V and 4 bases from J, the gap between germline ends came to 10 bases. Looked up from germline, CDR1 is SGHTA and CDR2 is FQGNSA. The CDR3 covers 12 residues. CDR3 loop: CASTSGVYGYTF. As DNA, the CDR3 is TGTGCCAGCACGTCGGGGGTCTATGGCTACACCTTC. Full variable domain (remainder filled in from reference TRBV7-2 and TRBJ1-2): GAGVSQSPSNKVTEKGKDVELRCDPISGHTALYWYRQSLGQGLEFLIYFQGNSAPDKSGLPSDRFSAERTGGSVSTLTIQRTQQEDSAVYLCASTSGVYGYTFGSGTRLTVV.

A few counts support this clone. The CDR3 DNA reads TGTGCCAGCAGTGAATGGGGGACTACTATCTCTGGAAACACCATATATTTT. This codes for CASSEWGTTISGNTIYF. This rearrangement joins TRBV2 to TRBJ1-3, with D possibly matching TRBD1 (5 bases). The V gene's germline CDR1 is SNHLY and CDR2 FYNNEI. This CDR3 comprises 17 residues. Trimming pared 2 bases from V and 0 bases from J, leaving 14 bases between.

The CDR3 region is CASSSRGPQEAFF. The CDR3 DNA follows: TGTGCCAGCAGCTCAAGGGGGCCTCAAGAAGCTTTCTTT. The genes are TRBV7-3 and TRBJ1-1; 7 positions match TRBD1. CDR3 length: 13 amino acids. V lost 4 bases, J lost 8 bases, and 7 bases stayed unmatched. Germline V CDR1 and CDR2: SGHTA, FQGTGA. The full variable domain, in which reference TRBV7-3 and TRBJ1-1 provide the parts outside the CDR3, is GAGVSQTPSNKVTEKGKYVELRCDPISGHTALYWYRQSLGQGPEFLIYFQGTGAADDSGLPNDRFFAVRPEGSVSTLKIQRTERGDSAVYLCASSSRGPQEAFFGQGTRLTVV.

V usage is TRBV6-4 and J usage is TRBJ2-3; 7 nucleotides align to TRBD2. Germline V CDR1 and CDR2: MRHNA, SNTAGT. The CDR3 is made up of 18 amino acids. The V gene end was trimmed by 5 bases and the J gene end by 0 bases; junction bases not matched to a gene: 14. The CDR3 region has the DNA TGTGCCAGCAGTCCTAAGCTACAACTAGCGTTTAGCACAGATACGCAGTATTTT. As protein: CASSPKLQLAFSTDTQYF.

With respect to this clone: The sample holds other DNA sequences that translate to the same CDR3. This sequence joins TRBV20-1 and TRBJ1-1; D gene unclear. This CDR3 spans 11 amino acids. Trimming removed 7 bases from V and 8 bases from J, with 14 bases in between. Germline V CDR1 and CDR2: DFQATT, SNEGSKA (reference sequence). CDR3 in amino acids: CSVRTVTEAFF. In nucleotides, the CDR3 is TGCAGTGTTAGGACGGTGACAGAAGCTTTCTTT.

The V and J genes are TRBV4-3 and TRBJ1-3; 7 bases line up with TRBD1. Germline lookup yields CDR1 LGHNA and CDR2 YSLEER. After removal of 6 bases from V and 0 bases from J, the junction contained 5 bases not matched to a gene. The CDR3 sequence is 15 residues long. DNA for the CDR3: TGCGCCAGCAGTGGGACAGCGAGCTCTGGAAACACCATATATTTT. Residues: CASSGTASSGNTIYF.

The genes are TRBV11-2 and TRBJ1-2; 9 bases fit TRBD1. The CDR3 totals 14 residues. Germline V gene lookup returns CDR1 SGHAT and CDR2 FQNNGV. Unmatched junction bases numbered 6, after V lost 5 bases and J lost 5 bases. CDR3 amino acids: CASSLLGQGYGYTF. CDR3 in DNA: TGTGCCAGCAGCCTATTGGGACAGGGTTATGGCTACACCTTC.

The chain links TRBV29-1 to TRBJ1-1; weak D call: TRBD1 (5 bases). The CDR3 is 15 residues long. The germline V gene encodes CDR1 SQVTM and CDR2 ANQGSEA. V lost 1 base, J lost 3 bases, and 15 bases lay in between. The CDR3 nucleotides read TGCAGCGTTGAAGCCCCGAAGGGGCGGTACACTGAAGCTTTCTTT. It codes for CSVEAPKGRYTEAFF.

This clone was observed a few times. The chain couples TRBV7-6 to TRBJ1-5; D is unresolved. Trimming removed 5 bases at V and 0 bases at J, with 14 bases between. Germline CDR1 is SGHVS and CDR2 is FNYEAQ. The CDR3 length is 16 residues. The CDR3 loop is CASSDNLRYSNQPQHF. CDR3 coding DNA: TGTGCCAGCAGCGATAATCTCAGGTATAGCAATCAGCCCCAGCATTTT.

CDR3 in DNA: TGTGCCAGCTCACCACCCGGACTAGCGGGCAGCTCCTACAATGAGCAGTTCTTC. This gives the protein CASSPPGLAGSSYNEQFF. The chain has TRBV18 and TRBJ2-1; TRBD2 agrees at 11 bases. This CDR3 region has 18 residues. After removal of 0 bases from V and 0 bases from J, the junction contained 4 bases not matched to a gene. Germline V gives CDR1 KGHSH, CDR2 LQKENI.

The gene calls are TRBV7-2 and TRBJ1-2; D is perhaps TRBD1 (6 bases). The CDR3 runs to 13 residues. Looked up from germline, CDR1 is SGHTA and CDR2 is FQGNSA. Trimming removed 3 bases from V and 3 bases from J, with 8 bases in between. CDR3 sequence (DNA): TGTGCCAGCAGCTTCCACAGGGACTATGGCTACACCTTC. Amino acids: CASSFHRDYGYTF.

The rearrangement links TRBV29-1 to TRBJ2-6; 8 bases line up with TRBD1. The V and J ends lost 5 bases and 0 bases, in that order; junction bases with no gene match: 6. CDR1 SQVTM and CDR2 ANQGSEA come from the germline V gene. The CDR3 is made up of 16 amino acids. The CDR3 is CSVIDRGPSGANVLTF. The DNA of the CDR3 is TGCAGCGTTATAGACAGGGGACCCTCTGGGGCCAACGTCCTGACTTTC.

The chain carries TRBV18 and TRBJ1-6; D unclear. The CDR3 loop spans 17 amino acids. Germline V CDR1 and CDR2: KGHSH, LQKENI. V lost 3 bases, J lost 10 bases, and 22 bases lay in between. The CDR3 region has the DNA TGTGCCAGCTCACCGACCCTCACGCGACACCGTGGCTCACCCCTCCACTTT. Translation gives CASSPTLTRHRGSPLHF.

This chain links TRBV4-2 with TRBJ2-4, with D unresolved. The CDR3 contains 14 residues. The V end lost 6 bases, the J end lost 0 bases, and 9 bases lay between the germline ends. The germline V gene encodes CDR1 LGHNA and CDR2 YNFKEQ. Written as DNA, the CDR3 is TGTGCCAGCAGTGGTGAACTAGCCAAAAACATTCAGTACTTC. Amino acids: CASSGELAKNIQYF.